This T cell receptor (beta chain) was profiled in a study of T-cell memory formation after mild COVID-19. On the study more broadly: TCR clusters were mostly confined to one donor each.

There are a few counts of this clonotype. Its specificity is not known. Study-level findings and limits: Prior to infection, memory already included some responding clones, suggesting cross-reactive memory joined. Mainly CM and EM harbored the contracting CD4+ clones; mainly EMRA harbored the CD8+ ones.

The V segment lost 2 bases and the J segment 1 base; nucleotides outside the gene matches: 3. The CDR3 extends over 15 amino acids. CDR1 is KGHSH and CDR2 is LQKENI in the germline V gene. TCR alpha and TCR beta cDNA libraries carrying sample barcodes and UMIs were produced by 5'RACE using constant-segment primers. TCRdb re-called the 5' RACE reads through MiXCR, storing one row per CDR3 protein. The sample lists approximately 100,000 distinct CDR3 sequences, around 27% occurring once. This TCR came from a young man who had mild COVID-19 (a few samples of this study predate the infection). Cell type and time point are not known. The sequenced material came from PBMCs or a T cell subset sorted from them (not recorded which). The chain links TRBV18 to TRBJ1-1, with 8 bases matching TRBD1. The CDR3 sequence: CASSPGQGGNTEAFF. CDR3 sequence (DNA): TGTGCCAGCTCACCAGGACAGGGTGGGAACACTGAAGCTTTCTTT.